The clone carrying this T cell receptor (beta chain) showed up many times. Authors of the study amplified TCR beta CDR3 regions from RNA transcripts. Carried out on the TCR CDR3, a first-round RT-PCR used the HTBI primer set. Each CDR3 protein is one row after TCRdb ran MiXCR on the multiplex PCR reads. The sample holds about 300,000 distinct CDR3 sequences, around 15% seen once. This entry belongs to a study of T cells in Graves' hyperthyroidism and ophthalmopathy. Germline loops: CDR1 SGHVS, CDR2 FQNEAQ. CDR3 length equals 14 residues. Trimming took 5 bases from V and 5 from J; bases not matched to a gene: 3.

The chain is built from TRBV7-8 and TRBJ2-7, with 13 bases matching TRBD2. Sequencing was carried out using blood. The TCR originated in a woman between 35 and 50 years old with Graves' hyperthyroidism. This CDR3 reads CASSETSGRNEQYF. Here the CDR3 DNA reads TGTGCCAGCAGCGAGACTAGCGGGAGGAACGAGCAGTACTTC.